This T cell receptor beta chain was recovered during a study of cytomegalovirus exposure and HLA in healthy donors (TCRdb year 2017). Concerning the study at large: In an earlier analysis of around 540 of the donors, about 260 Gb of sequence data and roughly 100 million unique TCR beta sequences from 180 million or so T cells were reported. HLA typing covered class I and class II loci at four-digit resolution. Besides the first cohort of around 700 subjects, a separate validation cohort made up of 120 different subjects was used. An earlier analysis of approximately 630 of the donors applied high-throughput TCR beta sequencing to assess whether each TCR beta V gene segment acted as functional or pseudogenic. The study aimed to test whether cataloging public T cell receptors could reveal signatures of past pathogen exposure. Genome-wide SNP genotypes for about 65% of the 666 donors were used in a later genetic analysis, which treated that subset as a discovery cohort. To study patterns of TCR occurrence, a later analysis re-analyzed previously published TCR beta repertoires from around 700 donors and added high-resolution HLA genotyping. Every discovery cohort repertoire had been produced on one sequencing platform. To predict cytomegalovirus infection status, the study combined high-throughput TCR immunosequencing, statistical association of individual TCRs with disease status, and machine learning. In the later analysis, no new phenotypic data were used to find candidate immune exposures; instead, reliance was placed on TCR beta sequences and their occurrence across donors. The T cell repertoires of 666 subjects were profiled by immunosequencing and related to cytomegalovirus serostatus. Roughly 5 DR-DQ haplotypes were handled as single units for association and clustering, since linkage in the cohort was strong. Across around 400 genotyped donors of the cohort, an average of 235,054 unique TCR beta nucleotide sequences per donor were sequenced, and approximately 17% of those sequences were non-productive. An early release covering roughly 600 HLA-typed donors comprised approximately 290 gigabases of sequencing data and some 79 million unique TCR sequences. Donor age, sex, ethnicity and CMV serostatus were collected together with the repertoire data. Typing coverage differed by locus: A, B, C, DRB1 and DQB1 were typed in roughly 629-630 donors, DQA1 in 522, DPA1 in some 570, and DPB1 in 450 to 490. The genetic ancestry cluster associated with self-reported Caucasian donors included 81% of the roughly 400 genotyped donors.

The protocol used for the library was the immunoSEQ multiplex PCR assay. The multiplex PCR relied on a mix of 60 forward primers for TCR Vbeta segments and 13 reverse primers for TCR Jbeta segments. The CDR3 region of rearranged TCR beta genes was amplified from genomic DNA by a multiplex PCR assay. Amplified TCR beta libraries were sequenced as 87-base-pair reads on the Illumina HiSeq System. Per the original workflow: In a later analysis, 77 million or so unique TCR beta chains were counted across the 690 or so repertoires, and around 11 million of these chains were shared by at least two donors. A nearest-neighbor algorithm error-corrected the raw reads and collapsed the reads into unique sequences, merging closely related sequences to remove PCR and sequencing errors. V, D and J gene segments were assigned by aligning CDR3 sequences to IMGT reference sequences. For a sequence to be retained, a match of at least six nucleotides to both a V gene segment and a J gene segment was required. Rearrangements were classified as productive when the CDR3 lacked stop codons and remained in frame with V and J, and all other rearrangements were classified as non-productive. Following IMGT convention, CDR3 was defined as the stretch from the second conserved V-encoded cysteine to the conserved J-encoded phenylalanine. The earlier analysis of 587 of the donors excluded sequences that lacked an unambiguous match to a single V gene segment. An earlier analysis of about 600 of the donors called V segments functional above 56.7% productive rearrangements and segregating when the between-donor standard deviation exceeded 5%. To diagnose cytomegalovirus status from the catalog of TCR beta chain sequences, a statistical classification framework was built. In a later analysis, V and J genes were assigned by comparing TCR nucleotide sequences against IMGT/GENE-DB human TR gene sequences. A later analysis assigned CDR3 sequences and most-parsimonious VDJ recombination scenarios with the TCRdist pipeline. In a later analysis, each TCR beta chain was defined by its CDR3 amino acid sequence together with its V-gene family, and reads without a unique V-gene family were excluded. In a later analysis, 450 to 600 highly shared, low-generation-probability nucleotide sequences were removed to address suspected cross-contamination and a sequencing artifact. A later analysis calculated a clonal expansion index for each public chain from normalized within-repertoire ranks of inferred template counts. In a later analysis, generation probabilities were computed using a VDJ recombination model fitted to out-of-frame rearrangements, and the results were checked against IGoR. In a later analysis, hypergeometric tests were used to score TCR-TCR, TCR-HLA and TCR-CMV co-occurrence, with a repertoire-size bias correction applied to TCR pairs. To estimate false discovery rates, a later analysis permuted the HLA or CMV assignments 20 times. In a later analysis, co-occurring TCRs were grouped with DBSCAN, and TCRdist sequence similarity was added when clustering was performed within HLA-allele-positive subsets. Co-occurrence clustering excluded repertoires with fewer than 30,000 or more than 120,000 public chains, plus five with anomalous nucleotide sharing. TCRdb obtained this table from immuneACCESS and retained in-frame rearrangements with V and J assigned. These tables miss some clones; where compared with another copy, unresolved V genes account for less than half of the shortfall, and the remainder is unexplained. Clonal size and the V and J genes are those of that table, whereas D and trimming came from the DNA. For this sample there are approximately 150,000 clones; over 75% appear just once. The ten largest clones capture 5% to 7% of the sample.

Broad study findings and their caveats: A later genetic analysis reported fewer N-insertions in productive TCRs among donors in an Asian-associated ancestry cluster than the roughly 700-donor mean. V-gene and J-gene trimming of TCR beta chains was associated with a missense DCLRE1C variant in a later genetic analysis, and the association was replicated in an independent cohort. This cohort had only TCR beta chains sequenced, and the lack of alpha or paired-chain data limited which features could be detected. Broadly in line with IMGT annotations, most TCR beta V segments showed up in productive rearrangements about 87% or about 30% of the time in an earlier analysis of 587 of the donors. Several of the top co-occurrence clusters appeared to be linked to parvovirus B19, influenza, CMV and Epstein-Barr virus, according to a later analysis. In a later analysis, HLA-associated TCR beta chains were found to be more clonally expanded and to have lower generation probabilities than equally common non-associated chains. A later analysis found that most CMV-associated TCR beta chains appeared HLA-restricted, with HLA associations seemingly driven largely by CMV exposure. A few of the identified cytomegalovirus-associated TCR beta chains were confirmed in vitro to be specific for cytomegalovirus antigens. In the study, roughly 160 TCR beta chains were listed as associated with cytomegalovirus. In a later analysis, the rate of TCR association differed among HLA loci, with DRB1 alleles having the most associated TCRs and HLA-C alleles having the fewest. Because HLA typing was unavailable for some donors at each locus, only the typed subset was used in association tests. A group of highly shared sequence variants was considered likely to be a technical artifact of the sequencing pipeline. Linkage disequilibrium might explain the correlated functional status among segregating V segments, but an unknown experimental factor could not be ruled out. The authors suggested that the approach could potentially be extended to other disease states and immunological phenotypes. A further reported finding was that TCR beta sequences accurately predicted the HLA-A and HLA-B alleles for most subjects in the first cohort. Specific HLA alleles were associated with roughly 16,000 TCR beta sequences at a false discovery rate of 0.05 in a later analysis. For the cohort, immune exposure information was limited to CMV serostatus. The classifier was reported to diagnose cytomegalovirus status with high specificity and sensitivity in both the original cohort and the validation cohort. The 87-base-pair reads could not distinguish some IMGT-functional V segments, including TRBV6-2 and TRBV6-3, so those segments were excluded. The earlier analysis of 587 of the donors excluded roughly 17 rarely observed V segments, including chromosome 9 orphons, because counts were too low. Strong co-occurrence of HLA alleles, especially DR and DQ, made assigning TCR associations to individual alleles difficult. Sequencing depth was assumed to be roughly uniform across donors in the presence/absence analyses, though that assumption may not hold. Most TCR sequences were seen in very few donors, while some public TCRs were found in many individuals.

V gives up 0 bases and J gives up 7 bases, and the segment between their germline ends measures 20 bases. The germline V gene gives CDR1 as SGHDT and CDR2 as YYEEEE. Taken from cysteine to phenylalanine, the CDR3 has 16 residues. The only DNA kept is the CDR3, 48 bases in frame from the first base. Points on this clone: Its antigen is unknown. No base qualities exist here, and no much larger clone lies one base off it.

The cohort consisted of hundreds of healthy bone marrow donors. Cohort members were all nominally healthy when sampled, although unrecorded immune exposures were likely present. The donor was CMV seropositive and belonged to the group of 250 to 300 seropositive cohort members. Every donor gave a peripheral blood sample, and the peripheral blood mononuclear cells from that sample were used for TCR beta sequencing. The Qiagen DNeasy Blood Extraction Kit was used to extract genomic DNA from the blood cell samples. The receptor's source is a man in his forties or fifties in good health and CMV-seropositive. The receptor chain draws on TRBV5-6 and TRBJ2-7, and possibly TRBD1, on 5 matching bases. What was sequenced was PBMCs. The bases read TGTGCCAGCAGCTTGGGCCAGGGCCTCCTCCTGGGGGAGCAGTACTTC. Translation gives CASSLGQGLLLGEQYF. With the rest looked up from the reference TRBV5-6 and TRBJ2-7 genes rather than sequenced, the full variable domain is DAGVTQSPTHLIKTRGQQVTLRCSPKSGHDTVSWYQQALGQGPQFIFQYYEEEERQRGNFPDRFSGHQFPNYSSELNVNALLLGDSALYLCASSLGQGLLLGEQYFGPGTRLTVT.